These 21 T cell receptor beta chains were all obtained from the same sample, sequenced in a study of cytomegalovirus exposure and HLA in healthy donors. PCR amplification relied on 60 Vbeta primers (plus 13 Jbeta primers). Here immunoSEQ multiplex PCR was the method, and the copy in TCRdb shows in-frame clones only, minus some. The sample holds about 130,000 clones, roughly 82% seen once. Input material: PBMCs. These receptor sequences come from a boy aged 5-17 years in good health and CMV-seronegative.

The CDR3 is CASSQGQAGEAFF. In DNA, the CDR3 is TGTGCCAGCAGCCAGGGACAGGCCGGTGAAGCTTTCTTT. The chain employs TRBV27 and TRBJ1-1; the match to TRBD1 covers 8 bases. The V gene's germline CDR1 is MNHEY and CDR2 SMNVEV (reference sequence). The CDR3 spans 13 residues. Trimming at V came to 6 bases and at J to 7 bases, leaving 7 bases not matched to a gene.

This sequence joins TRBV6-1 and TRBJ1-2; D gene uncertain. The V end lost 3 bases, the J end lost 7 bases, and 6 bases lay between the germline ends. The CDR3 is made up of 11 amino acids. Germline values: CDR1 MNHNS, CDR2 SASEGT. CDR3 amino acids: CASSESSGYTF. DNA of the CDR3: TGTGCCAGCAGTGAGTCTTCTGGCTACACCTTC.

This clone was seen just once. This sequence joins TRBV9 and TRBJ2-3; 10 bases line up with TRBD1. V lost 4 bases to trimming and J lost 4 bases; unmatched junction nucleotides: 6. CDR3 size: 15 residues. Germline CDR1 SGDLS, CDR2 YYNGEE. This chain's CDR3 is CASSPMGTGADTQYF. The DNA for the CDR3 is TGTGCCAGCAGCCCGATGGGGACAGGGGCAGATACGCAGTATTTT.

The chain joins TRBV7-2 to TRBJ2-5, with TRBD1 matching 7 bases. Germline CDR1 SGHTA, CDR2 FQGNSA. The CDR3 contains 14 residues. The V segment lost 3 bases and the J segment 3 bases; nucleotides outside the gene matches: 4. CDR3 DNA: TGTGCCAGCAGCTTTTTCACAGGGGAAGAGACCCAGTACTTC. As protein: CASSFFTGEETQYF.

This clone was counted a single time. This chain links TRBV5-5 with TRBJ1-2, with D unclear. Germline loops: CDR1 SGHKS, CDR2 YYEKEE (reference sequence). CDR3 length: 11 residues. The V end was cut by 2 bases, the J end by 7 bases, with 6 bases between. The CDR3 region has the DNA TGTGCCAGCAGCTTTATCAGTGGCTACACCTTC. It specifies CASSFISGYTF.

The chain employs TRBV27 and TRBJ2-7; a weak D match, TRBD2 (6 bases). V dropped 2 bases and J dropped 3 bases, with 14 bases sitting between them. Germline values: CDR1 MNHEY, CDR2 SMNVEV (reference sequence). The CDR3 extends over 15 amino acids. The CDR3 sequence: CASSLEAGGYYEQYF. The CDR3 bases are TGTGCCAGCAGTTTAGAAGCGGGCGGCTACTACGAGCAGTACTTC.

The chain has TRBV4-2 and TRBJ2-5; the D gene is possibly TRBD2 (6 bases). In germline, CDR1 is LGHNA, CDR2 YNFKEQ. V was shortened by 0 bases and J by 1 base, with 12 bases between the two germline ends. The CDR3 contains 16 residues. The CDR3 DNA is TGTGCCAGCAGCCAAGATGGGGCGGGGCGCCAAGAGACCCAGTACTTC. It translates to CASSQDGAGRQETQYF.

This chain uses TRBV7-2 with TRBJ1-2; D not certain. CDR1 and CDR2 from the germline V gene are SGHTA and FQGNSA. V shed 4 bases and J shed 8 bases, with 20 bases lying between them. The CDR3 is 15 residues long. In DNA, the CDR3 is TGTGCCAGCAGCTCCTCGGGTGCGGCAATTGGGGGCTACACCTTC. Protein: CASSSSGAAIGGYTF. The full variable domain, with the rest looked up from reference TRBV7-2 and TRBJ1-2, is GAGVSQSPSNKVTEKGKDVELRCDPISGHTALYWYRQSLGQGLEFLIYFQGNSAPDKSGLPSDRFSAERTGGSVSTLTIQRTQQEDSAVYLCASSSSGAAIGGYTFGSGTRLTVV.

The J gene is TRBJ1-1, the V gene TRBV11-3; TRBD1 matches 9 bases. This CDR3 contains 16 residues. The V and J ends lost 5 bases and 0 bases, in that order; junction bases with no gene match: 7. The V gene's germline CDR1 is SGHNT and CDR2 YENEEA. The DNA for the CDR3 is TGTGCCAGCAGCCCGGAACGGACAGGGGTGAACACTGAAGCTTTCTTT. Its protein product is CASSPERTGVNTEAFF.

V gene TRBV4-1 combines with J gene TRBJ2-5; 8 nucleotides align to TRBD2. The CDR3 sequence is 13 residues long. Trimming cost V 5 bases and J 5 bases; bases outside gene matches: 4. CDR1 and CDR2 (germline): MGHRA, YSYEKL. The CDR3 region has the DNA TGCGCCAGCAGCTTTCGGGGGGGGGAGACCCAGTACTTC. Its protein product is CASSFRGGETQYF.

This chain joins TRBV1 and TRBJ2-2; the table's D call, TRBD2, was not checked against the DNA. TRBV1 represents a pseudogene. The CDR3 extends over 18 amino acids. CDR3 residues: CTSSSRLAQTPPHGELFF. The CDR3 coding sequence is TGCACCAGCAGCTCGCGACTAGCGCAAACCCCTCCCCACGGGGAGCTGTTTTTT.

The chain uses TRBV19 and TRBJ2-2; 7 bases agree with TRBD2. The CDR3 contains 14 residues. The germline V gene encodes CDR1 LNHDA and CDR2 SQIVND (reference sequence). Trimming took 8 bases from V and 4 from J; bases not matched to a gene: 7. CDR3 DNA: TGTGCCAGTCTAGGGAGGGGAACCACCGGGGAGCTGTTTTTT. Translated, it gives CASLGRGTTGELFF. Supplemented by reference TRBV19 and TRBJ2-2, the full variable domain reads DGGITQSPKYLFRKEGQNVTLSCEQNLNHDAMYWYRQDPGQGLRLIYYSQIVNDFQKGDIAEGYSVSREKKESFPLTVTSAQKNPTAFYLCASLGRGTTGELFFGEGSRLTVL.

The V call is TRBV4-2, the J call TRBJ2-2, with TRBD2 as a possible D gene (6 bases). Between the trimmed V and J ends, which lost 4 bases and 7 bases, there was a span of 10 bases. The length of the CDR3 is 13 residues. Germline CDR1 reads LGHNA; CDR2 reads YNFKEQ. The chain's CDR3 is CASSPRGLGELFF. The CDR3 DNA is TGTGCCAGCAGCCCACGGGGACTCGGGGAGCTGTTTTTT.

V is TRBV7-2 and J is TRBJ1-2, with 8 bases identical to TRBD1. The CDR3 has 15 amino acids. Per germline, CDR1 SGHTA and CDR2 FQGNSA. V was clipped by 5 bases and J by 8 bases; unmatched bases: 13. CDR3 in amino acids: CASSQWDRPERGYTF. CDR3 bases: TGTGCCAGCAGCCAATGGGACAGGCCCGAGAGAGGCTACACCTTC.

The chain's CDR3 is CSVGFSGRAWEQFF. As DNA, the CDR3 is TGCAGCGTTGGGTTTAGCGGGAGGGCCTGGGAGCAGTTCTTC. The chain joins TRBV29-1 to TRBJ2-1, with 11 bases aligning to TRBD2. This CDR3 has 14 residues. Looked up from germline, CDR1 is SQVTM and CDR2 is ANQGSEA. Trimming removed 4 bases from V and 10 bases from J; junction bases left unmatched: 9.

This clone was counted between two and nine times. J is TRBJ2-1 and V is TRBV6-6, with 7 bases matching TRBD2. V shed 6 bases, J shed 0 bases, and the junction held 5 bases outside the gene matches. CDR3 size: 15 residues. The germline CDR1 and CDR2 sequences are MNHNY and SVGAGI (reference sequence). The chain's CDR3 is CASSERTSSYNEQFF. CDR3 nucleotides: TGTGCCAGCAGCGAGAGGACTAGCTCCTACAATGAGCAGTTCTTC.

The CDR3 region is CASRPAGTYGYTF. The CDR3 nucleotides are TGTGCCAGCAGACCGGCGGGGACCTATGGCTACACCTTC. V usage is TRBV27 and J usage is TRBJ1-2, with D maybe TRBD1 (5 bases). Germline V gives CDR1 MNHEY, CDR2 SMNVEV (reference sequence). This CDR3 has 13 residues. V lost 6 bases and J 4 bases, leaving 12 bases between the germline ends.

The rearrangement uses TRBV4-1 and TRBJ1-1; D is unclear. V gave up 0 bases and J gave up 7 bases, with 9 bases separating them. Germline assignment: CDR1 MGHRA and CDR2 YSYEKL. The CDR3 is made up of 13 amino acids. CDR3: CASSQDGRHEAFF. CDR3 bases: TGCGCCAGCAGCCAAGATGGCAGACATGAAGCTTTCTTT.

V is TRBV13 and J is TRBJ2-7; 10 bases agree with TRBD2. Per the germline V gene, CDR1 is PRHDT and CDR2 is FYEKMQ (reference sequence). CDR3 length: 16 amino acids. V lost 2 bases, J lost 0 bases, and 4 bases stayed unmatched. CDR3 residues: CASSLKAGGPSYEQYF. CDR3 DNA: TGTGCCAGCAGCTTAAAAGCGGGAGGGCCCTCCTACGAGCAGTACTTC.

V is TRBV27 and J is TRBJ2-3, with D tentatively TRBD2 (6 bases). Germline V gives CDR1 MNHEY, CDR2 SMNVEV (reference sequence). The CDR3 runs 14 residues. V was cut by 6 bases and J by 4 bases, with 14 bases left in between. The CDR3 loop is CASSRRGNADTQYF. CDR3 sequence (DNA): TGTGCCAGCAGCCGCCGCGGGAATGCAGATACGCAGTATTTT.

In DNA, the CDR3 is TGTGCCAGCAGTTACTACGGCGGCTCCTACGAGCAGTACTTC. This gives the protein CASSYYGGSYEQYF. The rearrangement joins TRBV6-5 to TRBJ2-7; no definite D call. Trimming shortened V by 1 base and J by 0 bases, and 7 bases separated the two germline ends. The CDR3 length is 14 residues. From germline, CDR1 is MNHEY and CDR2 SVGAGI.